This T cell receptor beta chain was observed in a study of PD-L1 blockade in urothelial cancer. This clone was counted a few times. Assay used: immunoSEQ multiplex PCR; TCRdb lists only in-frame clones, some missing. The sample lists about 110,000 clones, about 85% occurring once. This CDR3 is built from 15 residues. V lost 6 bases, J lost 1 base, and 13 bases lay in between. The V gene's germline CDR1 is MDHEN and CDR2 SYDVKM. J is TRBJ2-4 and V is TRBV28, with D possibly TRBD2 on 5 matching bases. Specimen: PBMCs, collected around atezolizumab (anti-PD-L1) treatment. The clonotype comes from a man in his forties or fifties with urothelial cancer. The CDR3 coding sequence is TGTGCCAGCAGCACCTCGGAGGTGGCCAAAAACATTCAGTACTTC. Translated, it gives CASSTSEVAKNIQYF. The entire variable domain, with the rest obtained from reference TRBV28 and TRBJ2-4, is as follows: DVKVTQSSRYLVKRTGEKVFLECVQDMDHENMFWYRQDPGLGLRLIYFSYDVKMKEKGDIPEGYSVSREKKERFSLILESASTNQTSMYLCASSTSEVAKNIQYFGAGTRLSVL.